This T cell receptor beta chain was profiled in a study of CD8+ T cells in alopecia areata (dated by TCRdb to the late 2010s). With respect to the entire study: The treated patients, all with moderate-to-severe alopecia areata, were enrolled in an open-label pilot trial of oral tofacitinib given at 5 to 10 mg twice daily. Patients received tofacitinib for 6 to 18 months and were then followed off drug for 6 months to check for delayed response and recurrence. The SALT score, which quantifies the percentage of affected scalp surface area, was used to measure disease severity in treated patients. To study T cell clonal expansion in alopecia areata, the researchers applied high-throughput TCRbeta sequencing to both the C3H/HeJ mouse model and human patients. In humans, TCRbeta sequencing was performed on scalp tissue and on sorted CD4+ and CD8+ peripheral blood T cells from healthy controls and from patients with patchy or totalis/universalis alopecia areata. Tofacitinib-treated patients had biopsies at baseline and at 4 and 24 weeks of treatment, with a later scalp biopsy in several patients. Clonality in the scalp was compared among normal scalp (n=4), patchy alopecia areata scalp (n=8), and alopecia totalis/universalis scalp (n=8). RNA was obtained with the PAXgene miRNA kit for fixed scalp, the miRNeasy kit for PBMCs, and the RNeasy kit for mouse skin. TCRbeta CDR3 regions were amplified by immunoSEQ multiplex PCR with 35 Vbeta forward and 13 Jbeta reverse primers. Overall study results and their limits: Because the treated cohort was small and had just a single nonresponder, larger studies are needed to establish links between baseline CD8+ expansion and response. Tofacitinib significantly decreased scalp clonality and the number of expanded CD8+ clones among the top 100 scalp clones. Compared with normal scalp, lesional scalp, particularly in alopecia totalis/universalis, had higher clonality and more expanded CD8+ clones, which suggests antigenic drive. Scalp TCR repertoire analysis is complicated because resident alphabeta T cells in normal human skin are also sequenced, whereas mouse skin is dominated by gammadelta T cells. Shared TCR sequences between patients were less evident than in mice, which may be partly attributable to HLA diversity in the patient population. Many expanded lesional clones persisted in scalp and blood during tofacitinib treatment, which may partly explain relapse after stopping treatment.

As encoded in the germline V gene, CDR1 is LGHNA while CDR2 is YSLEER. From the cysteine up to the phenylalanine, the CDR3 has a length of 18 residues. Only the CDR3 region is kept as DNA, spanning 54 bases read in frame from base 1. Relative to germline, V is missing 1 base and J is missing 1 base, with 4 bases of the junction outside any gene match. Read against the paper, the sample's time point label means: 4 weeks on oral tofacitinib. The treatment or condition label for this specimen denotes: oral pan-JAK inhibitor, 5-10 mg twice daily. From alopecia areata patients, peripheral blood was collected along with lesional scalp punch biopsies. PBMCs were isolated by density centrifugation and stained for CD3, CD4 and CD8, and CD4+ and CD8+ T cells were sorted on a FACSAria. Library prep was done by the immunoSEQ multiplex PCR assay. For TCR sequencing, RNA was extracted from every sample and reverse transcribed into cDNA to serve as template. SuperScript III was used to make first-strand cDNA, primed with a 2:1 mix of oligo-dT and random hexamers. A synthetic immune receptor repertoire was used to gauge amplification bias, and whatever bias remained was removed computationally. The source study handled its data this way. Raw reads were preprocessed to remove errors, and CDR3 was defined according to IMGT conventions as the region from the conserved cysteine to phenylalanine. To get clonality, Shannon entropy was normalized by log2 of the number of productive unique TCRs and the result was subtracted from 1. CD4 or CD8 identity of scalp clones was inferred by cross-referencing scalp TCRbeta sequences with sorted blood CD4 and CD8 repertoires. TCRdb took over this immuneACCESS table, retaining in-frame rearrangements with V and J assigned. Such tables are incomplete; in checked studies, under half of the missing clones stem from an unresolved V gene, and the remainder is unexplained. For V, J and clone size, that table is used; D and trimming come from the DNA. This sample lists a few hundred thousand clones; about 50% were detected once. 1.5% to 2% of the sample is held by the ten biggest clonotypes.

Concerning this clone: Its recognized antigen is unknown. No qualities accompany the bases; no much larger clone lies one base away.

The clonotype originates from a human donor with alopecia areata. Specimen: CD4+ T cells sorted from blood, collected at week 4, from a patient treated with tofacitinib. The sequence joins TRBV4-3 to TRBJ2-3; 14 bases in between match TRBD2. CDR3 protein: CASSQATSGGARTDTQYF. At the DNA level, the sequence is TGCGCCAGCAGCCAAGCGACTAGCGGGGGGGCCCGCACAGATACGCAGTATTTT.